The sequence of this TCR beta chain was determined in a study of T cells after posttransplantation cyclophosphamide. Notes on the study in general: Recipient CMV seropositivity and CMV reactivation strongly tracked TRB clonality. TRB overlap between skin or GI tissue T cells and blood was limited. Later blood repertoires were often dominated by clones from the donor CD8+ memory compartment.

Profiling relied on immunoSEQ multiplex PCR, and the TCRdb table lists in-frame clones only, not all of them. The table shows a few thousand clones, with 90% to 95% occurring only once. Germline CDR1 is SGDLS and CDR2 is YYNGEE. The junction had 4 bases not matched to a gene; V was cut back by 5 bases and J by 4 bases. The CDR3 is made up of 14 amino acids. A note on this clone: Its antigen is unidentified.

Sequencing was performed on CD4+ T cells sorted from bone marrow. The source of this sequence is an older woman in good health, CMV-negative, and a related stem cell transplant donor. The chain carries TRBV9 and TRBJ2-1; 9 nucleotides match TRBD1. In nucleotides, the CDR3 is TGTGCCAGCAGTCCGGGACAGGGATACAATGAGCAGTTCTTC. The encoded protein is CASSPGQGYNEQFF.